This T cell receptor beta chain originates from a study of cytomegalovirus exposure and HLA in healthy donors. Points from the study as a whole: Most subjects' HLA-A and HLA-B alleles were reportedly predicted from TCR beta sequences.

As to this clone: What it binds is not known.

A multiplex PCR was run with 60 Vbeta primers and 13 Jbeta primers. Clones were read by immunoSEQ multiplex PCR, and TCRdb kept only the in-frame ones, dropping some. The sample has about 77,000 clones; around 78% are singletons. Sequenced input: PBMCs. This TCR came from a man aged 35 to 55 in good health and CMV-seronegative.

The CDR3 loop reads CASSPVGGDGYTF. CDR3 DNA: TGTGCCAGCTCACCGGTAGGGGGTGACGGCTACACCTTC. This rearrangement joins TRBV18 to TRBJ1-2; D perhaps matches TRBD1 (6 bases). Deletions cut 3 bases from V and 8 bases from J, with 13 bases between. Germline V gene sequence: CDR1 KGHSH, CDR2 LQKENI. This CDR3 region has 13 residues.